The clone carrying this T cell receptor (beta chain) was seen just once. Its antigen is currently unknown. This entry belongs to a study of T cell responses to AZD1222 COVID-19 vaccine. Whole-study results and caveats: Most donors were white British, females outnumbered males, and clonal diversity was possibly underestimated.

Germline assignment: CDR1 KGHSH and CDR2 LQKENI. This CDR3 spans 14 amino acids. Deletions cut 0 bases from V and 6 bases from J, with 8 bases between. Clones were sequenced by immunoSEQ multiplex PCR, and TCRdb holds only the in-frame ones, with some missing. The table lists some 100,000 clones, 80% to 95% of them singletons. V and J are TRBV18 and TRBJ1-4; D is undetermined. This clonotype was sampled from an adult in good health. Sequencing was performed on peripheral blood, taken on day 0 of AZD1222 vaccination. CDR3 in amino acids: CASSPPVRDEKLFF. The CDR3 nucleotides are TGTGCCAGCTCACCACCGGTGAGGGATGAAAAACTGTTTTTT.